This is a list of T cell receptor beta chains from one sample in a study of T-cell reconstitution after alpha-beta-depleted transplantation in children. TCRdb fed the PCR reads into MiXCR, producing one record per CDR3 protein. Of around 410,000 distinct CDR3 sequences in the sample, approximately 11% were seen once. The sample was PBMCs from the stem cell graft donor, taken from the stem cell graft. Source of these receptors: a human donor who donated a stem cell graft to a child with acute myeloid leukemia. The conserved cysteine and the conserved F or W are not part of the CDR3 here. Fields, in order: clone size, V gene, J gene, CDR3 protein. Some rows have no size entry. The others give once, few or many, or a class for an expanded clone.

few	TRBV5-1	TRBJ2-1	ASSLVGAGTNNEQF
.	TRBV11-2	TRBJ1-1	ASSIQGGNTEAF
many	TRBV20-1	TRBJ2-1	SARSRSGVSTNEQF
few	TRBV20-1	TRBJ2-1	SAPDRYNEQF
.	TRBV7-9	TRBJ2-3	AGGTPKGTDTQY
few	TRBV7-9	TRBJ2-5	ASMGDWETQY
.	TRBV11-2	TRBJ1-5	ASSLEAGASNQPQH
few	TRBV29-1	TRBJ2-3	SVVQGLHTDTQY
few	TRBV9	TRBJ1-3	ASSSRTGEAIY
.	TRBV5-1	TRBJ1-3	ASSLPTGDGNTIY
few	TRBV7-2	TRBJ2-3	ASSFREADTQY
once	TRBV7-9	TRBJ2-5	ASSLLTGAREETQY
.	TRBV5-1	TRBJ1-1	ASLGDNGVNTEAF
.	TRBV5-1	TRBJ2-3	ASSNHGLAGGSTDTQY
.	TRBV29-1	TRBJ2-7	SVEEGGQGQY
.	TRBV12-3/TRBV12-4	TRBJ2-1	ASSLMGEIEQF
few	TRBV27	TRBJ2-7	ASSLNRRGEQY
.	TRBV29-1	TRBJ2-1	SVERSRGGNEQF
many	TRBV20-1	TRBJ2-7	SARGLREYEQY
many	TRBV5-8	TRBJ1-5	ASSLVIRSNQPQH
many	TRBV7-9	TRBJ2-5	ASSSIAGKKETQY
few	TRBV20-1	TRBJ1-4	SATVANEKLF
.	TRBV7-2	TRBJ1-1	AISQGSNTEAF
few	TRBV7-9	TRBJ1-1	ASSLQGGRAEAF
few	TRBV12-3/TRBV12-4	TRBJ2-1	ASSLSEVDEQF
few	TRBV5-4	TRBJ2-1	ASSGGHNNEQF
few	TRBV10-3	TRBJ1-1	AISEQGAEDTEAF
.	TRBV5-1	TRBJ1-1	ASSYGTGRNTEAF
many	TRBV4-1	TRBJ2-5	ASSQENGQGWETQY
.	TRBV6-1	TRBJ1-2	ASSEEGGVGGYT
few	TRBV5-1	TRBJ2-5	ASSEKGDRSQETQY
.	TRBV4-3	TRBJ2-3	ASSHQSRPGTDTQY
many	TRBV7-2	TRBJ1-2	ASSLGQGLSGYT
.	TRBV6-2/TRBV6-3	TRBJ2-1	ASSYILAGVSPSYNEQF
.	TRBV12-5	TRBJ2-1	ASASPTKYNEQF
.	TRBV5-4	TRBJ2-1	ASSLPGQAHNEQF
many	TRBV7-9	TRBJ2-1	ASSPNSGNEQF